The 5 T cell receptor beta chains below come from one sample, sequenced in a study of post-analysis software for immune sequencing data. The antigens of these receptors remain unknown. General study findings and limits: Relative to controls, patients had five TRBV segments at higher frequency, with TRBV5-6, TRBV5-1 and TRBV20-1 among these.

Built from TCR beta cDNA, the libraries had unique molecular identifiers in them. TCRdb recomputed calls from the PCR reads with MiXCR, one row per CDR3 protein. The sample carries some 690,000 distinct CDR3 sequences, 59% recorded once. Sequencing was performed on blood. The source of these receptors is a girl aged 2-10 years with multiple sclerosis.

The rearrangement uses TRBV29-1 and TRBJ1-3; 7 bases are a match to TRBD1. J gave up 2 bases and V 2 bases, and 0 bases lay outside the gene matches. CDR1 is SQVTM, CDR2 ANQGSEA, per germline. The CDR3 is 13 residues long. The CDR3 is CSVEQGAGNTIYF. DNA of the CDR3: TGCAGCGTTGAACAGGGGGCTGGAAACACCATATATTTT.

This clonotype was picked up a small number of times. The chain has TRBV29-1 and TRBJ2-3; either TRBD1 or TRBD2 may supply D (5 bases each). Germline assignment: CDR1 SQVTM and CDR2 ANQGSEA. This CDR3 has 13 amino acids. CDR3 region: CSLGDPGGDTQYF. The DNA of the CDR3 is TGCAGTCTCGGGGACCCCGGTGGAGATACGCAGTATTTT.

The chain joins TRBV5-1 to TRBJ2-5; 8 bases line up with TRBD2. The CDR3 sequence is 17 residues long. Germline CDR1 SGHRS, CDR2 YFSETQ. V lost 2 bases and J lost 2; bases outside the gene matches: 11. DNA of the CDR3: TGCGCCAGCAGCTTAGTAACGGCTAGCGGGCTACAAGAGACCCAGTACTTC. This encodes CASSLVTASGLQETQYF.

The chain combines TRBV10-3 with TRBJ1-1, with a weak D call TRBD1 (5 bases). Germline V gene lookup returns CDR1 ENHRY and CDR2 SYGVKD. V gave up 5 bases and J gave up 2 bases, with 12 bases separating them. The CDR3 is made up of 14 amino acids. The CDR3 sequence is CAISSGGRNTEAFF. CDR3 DNA sequence: TGTGCCATCAGTTCCGGGGGGAGAAACACTGAAGCTTTCTTT.

The chain links TRBV29-1 to TRBJ2-3; TRBD2 matches at 8 bases. Germline loops: CDR1 SQVTM, CDR2 ANQGSEA. The V gene end was trimmed by 5 bases and the J gene end by 0 bases; junction bases not matched to a gene: 4. The CDR3 is 14 residues long. CDR3 sequence reads: CSVPTSESTDTQYF. The CDR3 nucleotides read TGCAGCGTTCCGACTAGCGAAAGCACAGATACGCAGTATTTT.